These T cell receptor beta chains were read from a single sample in a study of blood T cells in healthy people across ages. MiXCR, run by TCRdb on the 5' RACE reads, gives a single entry per CDR3 protein. The table includes about 1.4 million distinct CDR3 sequences, roughly 64% detected once. Sequenced material: blood. Receptors were obtained from a man between 18 and 35 years old in good health. CDR3s include the opening cysteine and the closing phenylalanine or tryptophan. Fields, in order: J gene, D gene, clone size, V gene, CDR3 length, CDR3 protein, CDR3 DNA. A D gene is named only where the DNA matches it firmly. The size of a clone is reported for some rows only, either as once, few or many, or as a class for expanded clones.

>TRBJ2-1|-|-|TRBV27|15
CASRPGGMTYNEQFF
TGTGCCAGCCGTCCGGGCGGGATGACCTACAATGAGCAGTTCTTC
>TRBJ2-5|-|few|TRBV4-1|15
CASSQDRAGGPTQYF
TGCGCCAGCAGCCAAGATCGTGCAGGGGGGCCGACCCAGTACTTC
>TRBJ1-1|-|-|TRBV20-1|14
CSAPPGDSNTEAFF
TGCAGTGCTCCGCCGGGGGACTCGAACACTGAAGCTTTCTTT
>TRBJ2-1|-|few|TRBV6-2/TRBV6-3|18
CASSGPQRPSDSYNEQFF
TGTGCCAGCAGCGGTCCCCAGCGGCCGTCGGATTCCTACAATGAGCAGTTCTTC
>TRBJ1-2|TRBD1|-|TRBV7-2|18
CASSLEGGTGGSNYGYTF
TGTGCCAGCAGCTTAGAAGGGGGGACAGGTGGATCCAACTATGGCTACACCTTC
>TRBJ1-3|-|-|TRBV12-3/TRBV12-4|13
CASEDLGGNTIYF
TGTGCCAGCGAAGACTTGGGAGGAAACACCATATATTTT
>TRBJ2-5|-|-|TRBV6-1|12
CASNSEFREQYF
TGTGCCAGCAACTCAGAGTTTCGAGAGCAGTACTTC
>TRBJ1-5|-|-|TRBV6-5|13
CASSYSRNQPQHF
TGTGCCAGCAGTTACTCGAGGAATCAGCCCCAGCATTTT
>TRBJ1-2|TRBD1|-|TRBV6-5|12
CASTQTGHGYTF
TGTGCCAGCACCCAGACAGGGCATGGCTACACCTTC
>TRBJ2-7|TRBD1|-|TRBV18|16
CASSPLYRQGSYEQYF
TGTGCCAGCTCACCGTTATATAGACAGGGGTCCTACGAGCAGTACTTC
>TRBJ2-1|TRBD1|once|TRBV11-1|17
CASSQNTGTARNNEQFF
TGTGCCAGCAGCCAAAATACCGGGACAGCAAGGAACAATGAGCAGTTCTTC
>TRBJ2-7|TRBD2|once|TRBV6-5|16
CASSTIAGVMSYEQYF
TGTGCCAGCAGTACAATAGCGGGAGTGATGTCCTACGAGCAGTACTTC
>TRBJ2-5|TRBD2|-|TRBV20-1|14
CSATRVAGTGTQYF
TGCAGTGCTACGCGGGTAGCGGGGACGGGTACCCAGTACTTC
>TRBJ1-5|-|few|TRBV27|15
CASSLDWQGDQPQHF
TGTGCCAGCAGTTTAGATTGGCAGGGTGATCAGCCCCAGCATTTT
>TRBJ1-5|TRBD1|-|TRBV7-8|16
CASSEAGTAVSQPQHF
TGTGCCAGCAGCGAAGCCGGGACAGCTGTAAGTCAGCCCCAGCATTTT
>TRBJ2-5|TRBD2|-|TRBV12-3/TRBV12-4|17
CASSSGLAGEGQETQYF
TGTGCCAGCAGTTCTGGACTAGCGGGGGAAGGGCAAGAGACCCAGTACTTC
>TRBJ2-5|-|-|TRBV9|13
CASSQSVQETQYF
TGTGCCAGCAGCCAGTCGGTCCAAGAGACCCAGTACTTC
>TRBJ2-5|-|-|TRBV25-1|13
CASRRGSRETQYF
TGTGCCAGCAGGAGGGGATCCAGAGAGACCCAGTACTTC
>TRBJ2-4|-|-|TRBV20-1|13
CSVGGPTKNIQYF
TGCAGTGTGGGAGGTCCAACCAAAAACATTCAGTACTTC
>TRBJ2-1|TRBD1|few|TRBV28|15
CASSFRDSLYNEQFF
TGTGCCAGCAGTTTCCGGGACAGTCTTTACAATGAGCAGTTCTTC
>TRBJ2-6|TRBD1|-|TRBV4-3|16
CASSRKGASGANVLTF
TGCGCCAGCAGCCGTAAGGGGGCTTCTGGGGCCAACGTCCTGACTTTC
>TRBJ2-7|-|-|TRBV4-2|15
CASSPPGRDLYEQYF
TGTGCCAGCAGCCCCCCGGGGCGGGATCTCTACGAGCAGTACTTC
>TRBJ1-1|-|-|TRBV6-5|13
CASSQRVGTEAFF
TGTGCCAGCAGCCAACGGGTCGGCACTGAAGCTTTCTTT
>TRBJ2-1|TRBD1|once|TRBV6-5|13
CASRDSPYNEQFF
TGTGCCAGCCGGGACAGCCCTTACAATGAGCAGTTCTTC
>TRBJ1-1|-|-|TRBV29-1|10
CSAIDTEAFF
TGCAGCGCGATAGACACTGAAGCTTTCTTT
>TRBJ2-1|TRBD2|-|TRBV6-1|14
CASRGSGNSGRPFF
TGTGCCAGCAGGGGATCCGGGAATAGCGGGAGGCCGTTCTTC
>TRBJ1-1|-|-|TRBV15|14
CATSRDAENTEAFF
TGTGCCACCAGCAGAGATGCCGAGAACACTGAAGCTTTCTTT
>TRBJ2-2|TRBD1|-|TRBV25-1|19
CASSDYRGGSDLGTGELFF
TGTGCCAGCAGTGACTATAGAGGGGGCTCGGACCTGGGCACCGGGGAGCTGTTTTTT
>TRBJ2-5|TRBD1|-|TRBV2|13
CASRGQGWETQYF
TGTGCCAGCAGGGGACAGGGATGGGAGACCCAGTACTTC